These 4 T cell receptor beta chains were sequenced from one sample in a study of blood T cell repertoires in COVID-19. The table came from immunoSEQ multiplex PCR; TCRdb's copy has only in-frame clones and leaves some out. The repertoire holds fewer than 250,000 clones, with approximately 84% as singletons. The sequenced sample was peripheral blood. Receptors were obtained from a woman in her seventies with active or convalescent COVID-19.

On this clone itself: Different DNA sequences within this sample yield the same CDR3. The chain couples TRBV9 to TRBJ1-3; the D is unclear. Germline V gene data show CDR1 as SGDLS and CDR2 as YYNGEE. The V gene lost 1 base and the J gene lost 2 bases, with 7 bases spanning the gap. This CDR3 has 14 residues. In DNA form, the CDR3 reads TGTGCCAGCAGCGTAACTAGGGCTGGAAACACCATATATTTT. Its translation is CASSVTRAGNTIYF.

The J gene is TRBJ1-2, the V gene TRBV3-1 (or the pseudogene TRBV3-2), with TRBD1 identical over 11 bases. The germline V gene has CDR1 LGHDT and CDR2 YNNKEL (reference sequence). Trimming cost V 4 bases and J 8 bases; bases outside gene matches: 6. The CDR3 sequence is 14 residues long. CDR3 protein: CASSPRDRGGGYTF. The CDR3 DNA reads TGTGCCAGCAGCCCCCGGGACAGGGGGGGAGGCTACACCTTC.

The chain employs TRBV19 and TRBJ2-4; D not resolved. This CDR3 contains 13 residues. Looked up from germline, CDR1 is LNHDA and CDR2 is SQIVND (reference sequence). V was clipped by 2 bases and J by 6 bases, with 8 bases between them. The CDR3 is CASSINSRNIQYF. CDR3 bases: TGTGCCAGTAGTATAAACAGTAGAAACATTCAGTACTTC.

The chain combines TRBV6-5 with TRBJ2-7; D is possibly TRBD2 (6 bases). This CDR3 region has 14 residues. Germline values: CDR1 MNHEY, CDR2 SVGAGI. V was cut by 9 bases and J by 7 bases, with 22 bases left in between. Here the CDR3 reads CASDISGTPQEQYF. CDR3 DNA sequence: TGTGCCAGTGATATTTCCGGGACTCCCCAGGAGCAGTACTTC.